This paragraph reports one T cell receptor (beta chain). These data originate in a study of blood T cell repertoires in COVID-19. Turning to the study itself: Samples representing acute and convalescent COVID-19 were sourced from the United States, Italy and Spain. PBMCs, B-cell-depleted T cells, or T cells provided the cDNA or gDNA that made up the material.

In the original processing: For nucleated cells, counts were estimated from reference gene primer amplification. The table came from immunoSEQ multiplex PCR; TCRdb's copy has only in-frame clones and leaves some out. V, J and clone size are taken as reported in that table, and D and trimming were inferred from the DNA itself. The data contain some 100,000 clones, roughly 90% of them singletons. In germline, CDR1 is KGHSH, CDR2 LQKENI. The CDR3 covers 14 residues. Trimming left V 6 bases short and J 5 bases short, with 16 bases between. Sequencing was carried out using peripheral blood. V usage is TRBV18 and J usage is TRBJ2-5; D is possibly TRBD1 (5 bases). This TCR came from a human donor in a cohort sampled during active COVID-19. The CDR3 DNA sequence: TGTGCCAGCTCCATCTCTAAGGGGATTGAGACCCAGTACTTC. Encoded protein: CASSISKGIETQYF.